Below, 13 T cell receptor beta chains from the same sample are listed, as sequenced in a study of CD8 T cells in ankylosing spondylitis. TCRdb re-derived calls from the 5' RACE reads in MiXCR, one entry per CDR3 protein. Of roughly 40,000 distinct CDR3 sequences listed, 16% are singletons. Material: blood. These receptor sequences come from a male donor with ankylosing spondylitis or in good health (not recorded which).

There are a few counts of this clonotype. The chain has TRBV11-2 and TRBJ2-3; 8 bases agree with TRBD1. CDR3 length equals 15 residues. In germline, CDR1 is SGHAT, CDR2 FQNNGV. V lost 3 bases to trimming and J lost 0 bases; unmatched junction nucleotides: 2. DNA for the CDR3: TGTGCCAGCAGCTTCCAGGGGGCTAGCACAGATACGCAGTATTTT. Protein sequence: CASSFQGASTDTQYF.

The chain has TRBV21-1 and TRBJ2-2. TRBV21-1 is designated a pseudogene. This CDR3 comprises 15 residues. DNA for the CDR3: TGTGCCAGCAGCAAAGTTTGCAGAAACACCGGGGAGCTGTTTTTT. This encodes CASSKVCRNTGELFF.

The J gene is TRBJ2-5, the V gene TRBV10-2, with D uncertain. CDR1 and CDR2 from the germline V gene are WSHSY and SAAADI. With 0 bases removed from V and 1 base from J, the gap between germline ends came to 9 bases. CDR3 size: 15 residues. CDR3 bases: TGCGCCAGCAGTGAGTCGTTACAGTTCCAAGAGACCCAGTACTTC. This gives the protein CASSESLQFQETQYF.

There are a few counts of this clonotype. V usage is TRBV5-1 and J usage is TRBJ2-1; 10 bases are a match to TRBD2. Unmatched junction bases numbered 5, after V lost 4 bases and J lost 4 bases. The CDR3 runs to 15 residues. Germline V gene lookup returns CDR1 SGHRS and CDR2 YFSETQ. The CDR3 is CASSSGLAAYNEQFF. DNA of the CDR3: TGCGCCAGCAGCAGCGGACTAGCGGCGTACAATGAGCAGTTCTTC.

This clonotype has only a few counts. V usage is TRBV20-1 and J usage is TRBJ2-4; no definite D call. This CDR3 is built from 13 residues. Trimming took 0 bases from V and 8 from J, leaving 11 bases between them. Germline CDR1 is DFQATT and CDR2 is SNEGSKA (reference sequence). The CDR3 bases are TGCAGTGCTAGAGACCCCTATGGGGACATTCAGTACTTC. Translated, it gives CSARDPYGDIQYF.

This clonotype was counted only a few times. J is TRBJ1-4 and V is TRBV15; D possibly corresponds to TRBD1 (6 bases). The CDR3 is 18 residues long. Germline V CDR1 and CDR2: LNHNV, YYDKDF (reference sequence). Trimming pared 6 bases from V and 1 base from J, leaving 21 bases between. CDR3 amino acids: CATRFTRDMGGTNEKLFF. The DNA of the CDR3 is TGTGCCACCAGATTTACACGGGACATGGGGGGAACTAATGAAAAACTGTTTTTT.

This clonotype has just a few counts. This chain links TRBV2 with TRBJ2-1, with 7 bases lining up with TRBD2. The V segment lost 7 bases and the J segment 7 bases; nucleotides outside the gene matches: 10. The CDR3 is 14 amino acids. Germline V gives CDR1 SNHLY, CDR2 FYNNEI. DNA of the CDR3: TGTGCCAGCATTGGGGTGTCCGGGGGGAATGAGCAGTTCTTC. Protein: CASIGVSGGNEQFF.

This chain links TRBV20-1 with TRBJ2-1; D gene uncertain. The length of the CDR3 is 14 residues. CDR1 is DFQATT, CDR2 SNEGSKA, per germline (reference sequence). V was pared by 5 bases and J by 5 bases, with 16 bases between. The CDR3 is CSAEKLVLNNEQFF. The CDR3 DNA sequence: TGCAGTGCTGAAAAGTTGGTCCTGAACAATGAGCAGTTCTTC.

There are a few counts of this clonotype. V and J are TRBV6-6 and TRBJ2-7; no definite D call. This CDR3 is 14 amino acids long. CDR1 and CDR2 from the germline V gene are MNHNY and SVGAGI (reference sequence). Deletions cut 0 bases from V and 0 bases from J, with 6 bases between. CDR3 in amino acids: CASSYSGASYEQYF. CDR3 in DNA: TGTGCCAGCAGTTACTCCGGCGCCTCCTACGAGCAGTACTTC.

As DNA, the CDR3 is TGTGCCAGCAGTTTATATGGGGTGACCCAGTACTTC. Amino acids: CASSLYGVTQYF. The chain links TRBV12-3 or TRBV12-4 to TRBJ2-5, with no clear D. CDR3 length equals 12 residues. Trimming left V 2 bases short and J 7 bases short, with 8 bases between.

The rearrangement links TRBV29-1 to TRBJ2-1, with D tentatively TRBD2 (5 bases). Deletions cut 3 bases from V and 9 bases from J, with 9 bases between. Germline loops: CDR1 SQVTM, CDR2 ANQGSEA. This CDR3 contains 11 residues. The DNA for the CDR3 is TGCAGCGTTGAGTCTAGCTTTGAGCAGTTCTTC. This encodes CSVESSFEQFF.

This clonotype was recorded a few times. The CDR3 DNA follows: TGCAGTGCTACCTCCGGGGCGGGAGCCGATACGCAGTATTTT. This translates into CSATSGAGADTQYF. The rearrangement links TRBV20-1 to TRBJ2-3; TRBD2 matches at 7 bases. CDR3 length equals 14 residues. Germline lookup yields CDR1 DFQATT and CDR2 SNEGSKA (reference sequence). The junction had 10 bases not matched to a gene; V was cut back by 4 bases and J by 6 bases.

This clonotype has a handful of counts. In DNA form, the CDR3 reads TGTGCCAGCAGCACCTCCGGGGGGGCCGTTACAGATACGCAGTATTTT. Its protein is CASSTSGGAVTDTQYF. The chain recombines TRBV4-2 with TRBJ2-3; 8 bases agree with TRBD2. With 5 bases clipped from V and 3 bases from J, the junction kept 10 bases outside the gene matches. CDR3 length: 16 residues. Germline V gene lookup returns CDR1 LGHNA and CDR2 YNFKEQ.